This TCR beta chain was retrieved from a study of blood T cell repertoires in COVID-19. Adults between roughly 18 and 90 years of age took part from about two dozen US areas. The CDR3 loop spans 15 amino acids. V shed 7 bases and J 6 bases; nucleotides not matched to a gene: 10. CDR1 and CDR2 (germline): LNHDA, SQIVND (reference sequence). Sequencing was performed with immunoSEQ multiplex PCR; in TCRdb, only in-frame clones are kept and a portion is missing. The sample has 350,000 to 400,000 clones; approximately 90% are singletons. The genes are TRBV19 and TRBJ1-5; TRBD1 matches at 9 bases. The receptor comes from a woman in her 30s with acute COVID-19. Sequenced input: PBMCs or T cells enriched from blood (not recorded which). CDR3 coding DNA: TGTGCCAGTAATCCGACAGGGGGGGACGGTCAGCCCCAGCATTTT. This codes for CASNPTGGDGQPQHF.